This passage covers 29 T cell receptor beta chains from one sample sequenced in a study of T cell responses to AZD1222 COVID-19 vaccine. Using immunoSEQ multiplex PCR, the repertoire was profiled, and TCRdb retains in-frame clones only, with some absent. This sample has 160,000 or so clones, with roughly 92% found just once. The sequencing here drew on peripheral blood, taken on day 0 of AZD1222 vaccination. The receptors here all came from an adult in good health.

CDR3 amino acids: CASSYLGQANTEAFF. The CDR3 DNA reads TGTGCCAGCAGTTACCTGGGACAGGCGAACACTGAAGCTTTCTTT. The chain is built from TRBV6-5 and TRBJ1-1; 8 nucleotides line up with TRBD1. Germline-derived CDR1 and CDR2 are MNHEY and SVGAGI. Trimming removed 2 bases from V and 1 base from J; junction bases left unmatched: 3. This CDR3 region has 15 residues.

The chain couples TRBV6-1 to TRBJ2-7; 11 bases agree with TRBD1. With 3 bases clipped from V and 8 bases from J, the junction kept 9 bases outside the gene matches. Germline lookup yields CDR1 MNHNS and CDR2 SASEGT. The CDR3 consists of 15 residues. The CDR3 nucleotides read TGTGCCAGCAGTGAGGCTTCCGGACAGGGGGCTCAGCAGTACTTC. It encodes CASSEASGQGAQQYF.

The rearrangement links TRBV30 to TRBJ2-1, with 11 bases fitting TRBD2. The germline CDR1 and CDR2 sequences are GTSNPN and SVGIG (reference sequence). Losses at the gene ends were 2 bases for V and 0 bases for J; bases not matched to a gene: 6. The CDR3 length is 17 residues. DNA for the CDR3: TGTGCCTGGAGTCCTCCTAGCGGGAGGCCCTCCTACAATGAGCAGTTCTTC. This gives the protein CAWSPPSGRPSYNEQFF. Filled out from reference TRBV30 and TRBJ2-1, the complete variable domain reads SQTIHQWPATLVQPVGSPLSLECTVEGTSNPNLYWYRQAAGRGLQLLFYSVGIGQISSEVPQNLSASRPQDRQFILSSKKLLLSDSGFYLCAWSPPSGRPSYNEQFFGPGTRLTVL.

The genes are TRBV7-9 and TRBJ1-3; D remains unclear. V lost 2 bases and J lost 4, with 9 bases in between. This CDR3 spans 14 amino acids. CDR1 SEHNR and CDR2 FQNEAQ come from the germline V gene (reference sequence). The CDR3 coding sequence is TGTGCCAGCAGCTTAAGGGAGTTCGGAAACACCATATATTTT. Its translation is CASSLREFGNTIYF.

V usage is TRBV10-3 and J usage is TRBJ2-3, with 10 bases aligning to TRBD2. Trimming at V came to 4 bases and at J to 1 base, leaving 5 bases not matched to a gene. CDR3 size: 16 residues. The germline V gene encodes CDR1 ENHRY and CDR2 SYGVKD. For the CDR3, the DNA is TGTGCCATCAGTGGACTACTAGCGGGACGCACAGATACGCAGTATTTT. Translating gives CAISGLLAGRTDTQYF.

The V gene is TRBV11-2, the J gene TRBJ1-5; no definite D call. This CDR3 has 15 residues. The germline gives CDR1 SGHAT, CDR2 FQNNGV. Trimming shortened V by 0 bases and J by 4 bases, and 10 bases separated the two germline ends. DNA of the CDR3: TGTGCCAGCAGCTTAGAAAGAGGAGGGAATCAGCCCCAGCATTTT. This gives the protein CASSLERGGNQPQHF.

This clone appeared a few times. The chain links TRBV6-2 or TRBV6-3 to TRBJ1-1; D not resolved. The CDR3 covers 12 residues. The germline V and J ends were trimmed by 4 bases and 5 bases, with 8 bases remaining between them. Germline V lookup: CDR1 MNHEY, CDR2 SVGEGT. Written as DNA, the CDR3 is TGTGCCAGCAGTTCTCGATTGACTGAAGCTTTCTTT. Its translation is CASSSRLTEAFF.

The V and J genes are TRBV29-1 and TRBJ1-1; tentative D call: TRBD1 (5 bases). Trimming removed 2 bases at V and 4 bases at J, with 11 bases between. Per the germline V gene, CDR1 is SQVTM and CDR2 is ANQGSEA. The CDR3 length is 13 residues. DNA of the CDR3: TGCAGCGTTGAACCGGGGGTTGGCACTGAAGCTTTCTTT. It is translated as CSVEPGVGTEAFF.

This rearrangement joins TRBV19 to TRBJ1-2, with unresolved D. This CDR3 spans 11 amino acids. The germline CDR1 and CDR2 sequences are LNHDA and SQIVND (reference sequence). Trimming cost V 9 bases and J 4 bases, with 9 bases left between them. For the CDR3, the DNA is TGTGCCAGCCGCAGTAGCTATGGCTACACCTTC. It codes for CASRSSYGYTF.

This chain joins TRBV5-1 and TRBJ1-2; D unresolved. CDR3 size: 13 residues. Trimming took 0 bases from V and 3 from J, leaving 6 bases between them. CDR1 and CDR2 (germline): SGHRS, YFSETQ. Written as DNA, the CDR3 is TGCGCCAGCAGCTTGGGATCGGACTATGGCTACACCTTC. It yields the protein CASSLGSDYGYTF.

The chain uses TRBV27 and TRBJ1-5; 9 bases map to TRBD1. The CDR3 has 15 residues. Germline V gene sequence: CDR1 MNHEY, CDR2 SMNVEV (reference sequence). V was pared by 2 bases and J by 4 bases, with 3 bases of the junction left unmatched. CDR3 nucleotide sequence: TGTGCCAGCAGTTTAGGGACAGGGAAAAATCAGCCCCAGCATTTT. Translated: CASSLGTGKNQPQHF.

V gene TRBV19 combines with J gene TRBJ1-5; tentative D call: TRBD1 (6 bases). The V end was cut by 6 bases, the J end by 0 bases, with 15 bases between. Germline V lookup: CDR1 LNHDA, CDR2 SQIVND (reference sequence). The CDR3 consists of 16 residues. In DNA form, the CDR3 reads TGTGCCAGTAGGCAACGGACAGACTATAGCAATCAGCCCCAGCATTTT. Amino acid sequence: CASRQRTDYSNQPQHF.

This sequence joins TRBV7-8 and TRBJ1-5; D is ambiguous. CDR1 and CDR2 (germline): SGHVS, FQNEAQ. Trimming took off 2 bases at V and 5 bases at J, with 10 bases between the two ends. The CDR3 runs to 14 residues. CDR3 residues: CASSLTSNDQPQHF. The CDR3 DNA follows: TGTGCCAGCAGCTTAACGTCCAACGATCAGCCCCAGCATTTT.

The chain couples TRBV5-5 to TRBJ2-1; D is undetermined. The CDR3 extends over 16 amino acids. The V end was cut by 6 bases, the J end by 7 bases, with 23 bases between. CDR1 is SGHKS, CDR2 YYEKEE, per germline (reference sequence). CDR3 sequence reads: CASTTRPTTTENEQFF. For the CDR3, the DNA is TGTGCCAGCACTACCAGACCCACTACTACAGAGAATGAGCAGTTCTTC.

CDR3 protein: CASSEGLQEAFF. DNA of the CDR3: TGTGCCAGCAGTGAGGGCCTCCAGGAAGCTTTCTTT. This chain joins TRBV6-1 and TRBJ1-1; D unclear. Germline loops: CDR1 MNHNS, CDR2 SASEGT. The CDR3 length is 12 residues. V was clipped by 3 bases and J by 8 bases, with 10 bases between them.

The V call is TRBV6-5, the J call TRBJ2-1, with 11 bases lining up with TRBD2. This CDR3 has 15 residues. Germline V gives CDR1 MNHEY, CDR2 SVGAGI. V lost 5 bases to trimming and J lost 8 bases; unmatched junction nucleotides: 8. DNA for the CDR3: TGTGCCAGCAGTACTATGACTAGCGGGGTCGATGAGCAGTTCTTC. Translated: CASSTMTSGVDEQFF.

The chain recombines TRBV2 with TRBJ2-4; D possibly corresponds to TRBD2 (6 bases). The CDR3 covers 16 residues. V was shortened by 0 bases and J by 9 bases, with 18 bases between the two germline ends. Germline values: CDR1 SNHLY, CDR2 FYNNEI. The DNA for the CDR3 is TGTGCCAGCAGTGAAGCGCTCGGGGGTTCCGGGAGCATTCAGTACTTC. Residues: CASSEALGGSGSIQYF.

V gene TRBV7-2 combines with J gene TRBJ1-6; 11 nucleotides align to TRBD1. Germline V gene sequence: CDR1 SGHTA, CDR2 FQGNSA. Trimming cost V 5 bases and J 7 bases; bases outside gene matches: 4. This CDR3 is 15 amino acids long. CDR3 sequence (DNA): TGTGCCAGCAGCCTTTGGACAGGGGGCAATTCACCCCTCCACTTT. This translates into CASSLWTGGNSPLHF.

The DNA for the CDR3 is TGCAGCGTTGAAGATAGCCCCCGGTACCCCAATCAGCCCCAGCATTTT. Translated, it gives CSVEDSPRYPNQPQHF. This sequence joins TRBV29-1 and TRBJ1-5; no clear D gene. CDR1 and CDR2 (germline): SQVTM, ANQGSEA. CDR3 length equals 16 residues. Deletions cut 0 bases from V and 3 bases from J, with 15 bases between.

The rearrangement joins TRBV12-3 or TRBV12-4 to TRBJ2-1; no clear D. Trimming removed 5 bases from V and 4 bases from J, with 9 bases in between. The length of the CDR3 is 13 residues. CDR3 amino acids: CASSADFYNEQFF. Written as DNA, the CDR3 is TGTGCCAGCAGTGCAGACTTTTACAATGAGCAGTTCTTC.

V usage is TRBV3-1 (or the pseudogene TRBV3-2) and J usage is TRBJ1-1; 7 bases line up with TRBD1. CDR1 and CDR2 from the germline V gene are LGHDT and YNNKEL (reference sequence). J gave up 6 bases and V 2 bases, and 9 bases lay outside the gene matches. The CDR3 loop spans 15 amino acids. This CDR3 is CASSQKGASYAEAFF. CDR3 nucleotides: TGTGCCAGCAGCCAAAAGGGGGCTTCGTACGCTGAAGCTTTCTTT.

DNA of the CDR3: TGCGCCAGCAGCTTCCAGGGCCGGACAGCCGGCAATGAGCAGTTCTTC. This gives the protein CASSFQGRTAGNEQFF. The chain is built from TRBV5-1 and TRBJ2-1; TRBD1 is a possible D gene (6 bases). Germline V gene lookup returns CDR1 SGHRS and CDR2 YFSETQ. The V end lost 2 bases, the J end lost 6 bases, and 18 bases lay between the germline ends. This CDR3 has 16 residues.

V gene TRBV5-1 combines with J gene TRBJ2-2; TRBD1 matches 7 bases. V trimming: 4 bases; J trimming: 3 bases; junction bases outside the gene matches: 6. The CDR3 consists of 15 residues. Germline values: CDR1 SGHRS, CDR2 YFSETQ. The CDR3 region is CASSQRGTDTGELFF. CDR3 sequence (DNA): TGCGCCAGCAGCCAGAGGGGGACAGACACCGGGGAGCTGTTTTTT.

The chain carries TRBV7-2 and TRBJ2-7, with D perhaps TRBD2 (7 bases). The CDR3 has 14 amino acids. Trimming removed 4 bases at V and 7 bases at J, with 17 bases between. Germline V CDR1 and CDR2: SGHTA, FQGNSA. As DNA, the CDR3 is TGTGCCAGCAGCTCTCCAGGGAGGGGGGAGGAGCAGTACTTC. Amino acids: CASSSPGRGEEQYF.

The chain couples TRBV6-5 to TRBJ1-1, with a weak D call TRBD1 (6 bases). This CDR3 is 14 amino acids long. The germline gives CDR1 MNHEY, CDR2 SVGAGI. V gave up 7 bases and J gave up 10 bases, with 22 bases separating them. CDR3 loop: CASTNEAGAKGAFF. The DNA of the CDR3 is TGTGCCAGCACCAACGAGGCAGGGGCAAAAGGAGCTTTCTTT.

The gene calls are TRBV18 and TRBJ2-1; 14 bases align to TRBD2. Germline loops: CDR1 KGHSH, CDR2 LQKENI. This CDR3 spans 16 amino acids. Trimming removed 4 bases from V and 8 bases from J; junction bases left unmatched: 7. The CDR3 DNA follows: TGTGCCAGCTCACGGTTCGGGACTAGCGGGAGATATGAGCAGTTCTTC. Amino acids: CASSRFGTSGRYEQFF.

The V call is TRBV5-7, the J call TRBJ1-5; unclear D gene. TRBV5-7 falls under the ORF class, with uncertain function. The CDR3 has 15 residues. Trimming shortened V by 4 bases and J by 2 bases, and 13 bases separated the two germline ends. CDR3 amino acids: CASSGPRCGNQPQHF. The CDR3 bases are TGTGCCAGCAGCGGCCCAAGGTGCGGCAATCAGCCCCAGCATTTT.

The V and J genes are TRBV5-1 and TRBJ2-5; D unresolved. V was trimmed by 4 bases and J by 4 bases, leaving 8 bases between them. The CDR3 runs to 12 residues. Germline assignment: CDR1 SGHRS and CDR2 YFSETQ. The CDR3 bases are TGCGCCAGCAGCATGGAAGGAGAGACCCAGTACTTC. This gives the protein CASSMEGETQYF.

The chain combines TRBV4-1 with TRBJ2-3; D not certain. The germline gives CDR1 MGHRA, CDR2 YSYEKL. V lost 1 base, J lost 2 bases, and 7 bases lay in between. CDR3 length: 14 amino acids. CDR3 DNA: TGCGCCAGCAGCCAAGGCGGTTTCACAGATACGCAGTATTTT. Amino acid sequence: CASSQGGFTDTQYF.